This T cell receptor beta chain is drawn from a study of T cells in women clearing cervical HPV infection. Looking at the study overall: Controls' single incident HPV16 infection cleared within 12 months without precancer. Points from the study as a whole: A classifier using richness and V gene abundances reached an AUC of more than 0.8.

With respect to this clone: Its antigen is unidentified. The read ends 3 residues shy of where the CDR3 ends; the end is completed using the germline J gene.

All donors had a single incident cervical HPV16 infection, not prevalent. Sequenced by immunoSEQ multiplex PCR; TCRdb stores in-frame clones only, minus some. Its table records 40,000 or so clones. The CDR3 loop spans 16 amino acids. Unmatched junction bases numbered 10, after V lost 4 bases and J lost 6 bases. The germline gives CDR1 DFQATT, CDR2 SNEGSKA (reference sequence). The sequenced sample consisted of blood buffy coat. The source is a woman aged 18-70 years with a cervical HPV16 infection that either progressed to CIN3+ or cleared (not recorded which). This chain joins TRBV20-1 and TRBJ2-3; 13 bases fit TRBD2. Incomplete CDR3 DNA: TGCAGTGCTACACGGACTAGCGGGGGCTCTTCTGATACG. Amino acids: CSATRTSGGSSDT. The full-length CDR3 reads as CSATRTSGGSSDTQYF.